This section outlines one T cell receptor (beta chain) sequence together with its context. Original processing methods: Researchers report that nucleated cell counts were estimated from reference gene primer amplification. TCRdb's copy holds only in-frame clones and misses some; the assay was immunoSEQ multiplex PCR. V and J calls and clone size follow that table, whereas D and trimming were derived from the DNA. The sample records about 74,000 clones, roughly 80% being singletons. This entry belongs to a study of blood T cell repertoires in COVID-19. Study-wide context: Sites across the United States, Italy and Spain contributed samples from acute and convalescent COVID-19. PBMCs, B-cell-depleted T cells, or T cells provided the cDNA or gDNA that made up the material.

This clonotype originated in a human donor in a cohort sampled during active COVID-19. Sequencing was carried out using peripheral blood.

The CDR3 sequence: CASRADQETQYF. The CDR3 bases are TGTGCCAGCAGGGCAGACCAAGAGACCCAGTACTTC. V and J are TRBV2 and TRBJ2-5; D not resolved. Germline-derived CDR1 and CDR2 are SNHLY and FYNNEI. There are 12 residues in the CDR3. V was clipped by 6 bases and J by 0 bases, with 5 bases between them.